Given below is one T cell receptor beta chain in context. The target antigen is unknown. This entry comes from a study of shared clonotypes between healthy human individuals. General study points: Sharing across a handful of donors was seen in approximately 5.2% of naive CD4 clonotypes.

Trimming shortened V by 1 base and J by 2 bases, and 12 bases separated the two germline ends. Germline CDR1 MDHEN, CDR2 SYDVKM. This CDR3 comprises 15 residues. The data were produced by immunoSEQ multiplex PCR, yet TCRdb's version contains in-frame clones alone and is incomplete. The top ten clones hold more than 0.35% of a sample with about 2.4 million clones, approximately 93% of them seen once. The receptor's source is a man between 18 and 35 years old in good health. Some clones in this sample may be carry-over from other donors' samples. Material for sequencing was naive CD4+ T cells from PBMCs. Subset described: CD45RA+ positively selected. The V gene is TRBV28, the J gene TRBJ2-7, with D possibly being TRBD2 (5 bases). CDR3 region: CASSLSAGNPYEQYF. The DNA for the CDR3 is TGTGCCAGCAGTTTATCGGCGGGCAACCCCTACGAGCAGTACTTC. The full variable domain, rest sourced from reference TRBV28 and TRBJ2-7, is DVKVTQSSRYLVKRTGEKVFLECVQDMDHENMFWYRQDPGLGLRLIYFSYDVKMKEKGDIPEGYSVSREKKERFSLILESASTNQTSMYLCASSLSAGNPYEQYFGPGTRLTVT.